This passage covers 21 T cell receptor beta chains from one sample sequenced in a study of T cell responses to AZD1222 COVID-19 vaccine. Libraries were prepared by immunoSEQ multiplex PCR; TCRdb keeps only in-frame clonotypes and omits some of them. The table lists 95,000 to 100,000 clones, more than 80% of them singletons. The material sequenced was peripheral blood, taken on day 0 of AZD1222 vaccination. These receptors were taken from an adult in good health.

The genes are TRBV24-1 and TRBJ1-5; D not resolved. This CDR3 region has 14 residues. From germline, CDR1 is KGHDR and CDR2 SFDVKD. With 4 bases removed from V and 4 bases from J, the gap between germline ends came to 10 bases. The CDR3 loop is CATSDPGGNQPQHF. As DNA, the CDR3 is TGTGCCACCAGTGACCCGGGAGGGAATCAGCCCCAGCATTTT.

The chain carries TRBV6-6 and TRBJ1-1, with D tentatively TRBD1 (6 bases). The CDR3 length is 14 residues. V gave up 2 bases and J gave up 8 bases, with 15 bases separating them. Germline V gene sequence: CDR1 MNHNY, CDR2 SVGAGI (reference sequence). This CDR3 reads CASSYPSDRTEAFF. CDR3 DNA sequence: TGTGCCAGCAGTTACCCTTCGGACAGAACGGAAGCTTTCTTT.

The chain combines TRBV13 with TRBJ2-3; TRBD1 agrees at 7 bases. Germline values: CDR1 PRHDT, CDR2 FYEKMQ (reference sequence). The CDR3 totals 15 residues. V shed 4 bases and J 0 bases; nucleotides not matched to a gene: 4. This CDR3 is CASSSRQGSTDTQYF. For the CDR3, the DNA is TGTGCCAGCAGCTCCCGACAGGGTAGCACAGATACGCAGTATTTT.

V is TRBV6-1 and J is TRBJ1-5, with TRBD1 matching over 9 bases. The CDR3 runs to 17 residues. Trimming cost V 4 bases and J 2 bases; bases outside gene matches: 9. Germline CDR1 MNHNS, CDR2 SASEGT. CDR3 in amino acids: CASSGLQGAPGNQPQHF. The DNA of the CDR3 is TGTGCCAGCAGTGGCTTACAGGGGGCCCCGGGCAATCAGCCCCAGCATTTT.

This sequence joins TRBV5-6 and TRBJ2-2; D is unclear. In germline, CDR1 is SGHDT, CDR2 YYEEEE. This CDR3 has 12 amino acids. Trimming pared 5 bases from V and 7 bases from J, leaving 9 bases between. CDR3 bases: TGTGCCAGCAGTCCCTTCGGCGGGGAGCTGTTTTTT. Protein sequence: CASSPFGGELFF.

V is TRBV10-3 and J is TRBJ2-6; no firm D call. This CDR3 is built from 13 residues. Per germline, CDR1 ENHRY and CDR2 SYGVKD. Trimming stripped 6 bases from V and 3 bases from J, with 6 bases between. For the CDR3, the DNA is TGTGCCATCAGGGCTAGTGGGGCCAACGTCCTGACTTTC. Residues: CAIRASGANVLTF.

The rearrangement joins TRBV5-1 to TRBJ1-5, with D tentatively TRBD1 (5 bases). The CDR3 runs 13 residues. CDR1 and CDR2 from the germline V gene are SGHRS and YFSETQ. The V end lost 0 bases, the J end lost 7 bases, and 8 bases lay between the germline ends. DNA for the CDR3: TGCGCCAGCAGCTTGGGAGGGGACCAGCCCCAGCATTTT. Protein: CASSLGGDQPQHF.

This chain joins TRBV12-3 or TRBV12-4 and TRBJ1-2; 7 nucleotides agree with TRBD1. V lost 7 bases, J lost 8 bases, and 10 bases stayed unmatched. CDR3 length equals 13 residues. CDR3 nucleotide sequence: TGTGCCAGCACCCACAGACAGGGCCAAGGCTACACCTTC. Translated, it gives CASTHRQGQGYTF.

V and J are TRBV5-6 and TRBJ1-5; maybe TRBD1 (6 bases). The V gene's germline CDR1 is SGHDT and CDR2 YYEEEE. This CDR3 has 16 amino acids. V lost 4 bases and J lost 4, with 18 bases in between. CDR3 coding DNA: TGTGCCAGCAGCCTCGGTGGGGGCTTGGGAAATCAGCCCCAGCATTTT. The encoded protein is CASSLGGGLGNQPQHF.

The rearrangement links TRBV6-6 to TRBJ2-5; TRBD2 agrees at 15 bases. The CDR3 extends over 16 amino acids. V lost 2 bases, J lost 5 bases, and 3 bases stayed unmatched. The germline V gene encodes CDR1 MNHNY and CDR2 SVGAGI (reference sequence). The CDR3 sequence is CASSYLGLAGGETQYF. DNA for the CDR3: TGTGCCAGCAGTTACCTCGGACTAGCGGGGGGGGAGACCCAGTACTTC.

This clone was counted between two and nine times. This rearrangement joins TRBV28 to TRBJ1-5; no reliable D call. Trimming cost V 5 bases and J 6 bases, with 14 bases left between them. Germline V gene sequence: CDR1 MDHEN, CDR2 SYDVKM. CDR3 length: 14 amino acids. The chain's CDR3 is CASSASIVGQPQHF. CDR3 coding DNA: TGTGCCAGCAGTGCCTCGATCGTTGGTCAGCCCCAGCATTTT.

This chain joins TRBV2 and TRBJ1-4, with 7 bases that match TRBD1. CDR1 and CDR2 (germline): SNHLY, FYNNEI. Trimming at V came to 4 bases and at J to 8 bases, leaving 10 bases not matched to a gene. The length of the CDR3 is 15 residues. The DNA for the CDR3 is TGTGCCAGCAGTGTACAGACAGGGTCAGGCGAAAAACTGTTTTTT. Translation gives CASSVQTGSGEKLFF. Combining the CDR3 with reference TRBV2 and TRBJ1-4 gives the whole variable domain EPEVTQTPSHQVTQMGQEVILRCVPISNHLYFYWYRQILGQKVEFLVSFYNNEISEKSEIFDDQFSVERPDGSNFTLKIRSTKLEDSAMYFCASSVQTGSGEKLFFGSGTQLSVL.

J is TRBJ1-5 and V is TRBV21-1. TRBV21-1 is a recognized pseudogene. The CDR3 loop spans 16 amino acids. This CDR3 is CASSQKLGDHRGPQHF. CDR3 nucleotides: TGTGCCAGCAGCCAGAAATTGGGCGACCACCGAGGGCCCCAGCATTTT.

The chain couples TRBV6-5 to TRBJ1-2; 8 bases agree with TRBD1. J gave up 5 bases and V 7 bases, and 9 bases lay outside the gene matches. Germline CDR1 is MNHEY and CDR2 is SVGAGI. The CDR3 runs 14 residues. The CDR3: CASTNRGGWYGYTF. The CDR3 nucleotides are TGTGCCAGCACCAACAGGGGGGGTTGGTATGGCTACACCTTC.

The gene calls are TRBV29-1 and TRBJ2-7; 12 nucleotides align to TRBD1. V was clipped by 6 bases and J by 9 bases; unmatched bases: 6. The CDR3 is made up of 12 amino acids. The germline V gene has CDR1 SQVTM and CDR2 ANQGSEA. CDR3 region: CSVGTGGAGQYF. The CDR3 DNA reads TGCAGCGTCGGGACAGGGGGCGCAGGGCAGTACTTC.

The chain carries TRBV5-1 and TRBJ1-1; D call uncertain. Germline V gives CDR1 SGHRS, CDR2 YFSETQ. The V end was cut by 1 base, the J end by 1 base, with 8 bases between. The CDR3 runs to 14 residues. The CDR3, as DNA: TGCGCCAGCAGCTTGAGTCACCAGAACACTGAAGCTTTCTTT. It specifies CASSLSHQNTEAFF.

The rearrangement joins TRBV30 to TRBJ1-2, with 7 bases fitting TRBD1. CDR3 length: 16 residues. CDR1 GTSNPN and CDR2 SVGIG come from the germline V gene (reference sequence). With V trimmed by 0 bases and J by 7 bases, 14 bases remained unmatched. The CDR3: CAWSVPGGSGIGGYTF. CDR3 nucleotide sequence: TGTGCCTGGAGTGTACCAGGGGGAAGCGGAATTGGTGGCTACACCTTC.

The V call is TRBV18, the J call TRBJ1-1; D uncertain. This CDR3 has 13 amino acids. V was pared by 5 bases and J by 1 base, with 8 bases between. The germline gives CDR1 KGHSH, CDR2 LQKENI. The CDR3 region is CASSATRNTEAFF. Written as DNA, the CDR3 is TGTGCCAGCTCAGCAACTCGGAACACTGAAGCTTTCTTT.

The chain couples TRBV6-5 to TRBJ1-6; no clear D. Trimming removed 7 bases at V and 1 base at J, with 11 bases between. In germline, CDR1 is MNHEY, CDR2 SVGAGI. The CDR3 has 15 residues. The CDR3 bases are TGTGCCAGCACCGACGGAGGGTCCTATAATTCACCCCTCCACTTT. This sequence encodes CASTDGGSYNSPLHF.

The chain recombines TRBV3-1 (or the pseudogene TRBV3-2) with TRBJ1-5; TRBD1 matches at 8 bases. Trimming at V came to 5 bases and at J to 4 bases, leaving 10 bases not matched to a gene. The CDR3 contains 16 residues. Germline loops: CDR1 LGHDT, CDR2 YNNKEL (reference sequence). The DNA of the CDR3 is TGTGCCAGCAGCGGACGGACAGGGAGGTGGAATCAGCCCCAGCATTTT. Translated, it gives CASSGRTGRWNQPQHF.

Comment on this clone: Distinct nucleotide sequences in the sample also encode this CDR3. The V call is TRBV27, the J call TRBJ1-4; D is perhaps TRBD1 (5 bases). Trimming removed 6 bases at V and 5 bases at J, with 10 bases between. Germline V gives CDR1 MNHEY, CDR2 SMNVEV (reference sequence). CDR3 length equals 13 residues. The CDR3 DNA sequence: TGTGCCAGCAGGGGGACTCTCAATGAAAAACTGTTTTTT. Protein product: CASRGTLNEKLFF.